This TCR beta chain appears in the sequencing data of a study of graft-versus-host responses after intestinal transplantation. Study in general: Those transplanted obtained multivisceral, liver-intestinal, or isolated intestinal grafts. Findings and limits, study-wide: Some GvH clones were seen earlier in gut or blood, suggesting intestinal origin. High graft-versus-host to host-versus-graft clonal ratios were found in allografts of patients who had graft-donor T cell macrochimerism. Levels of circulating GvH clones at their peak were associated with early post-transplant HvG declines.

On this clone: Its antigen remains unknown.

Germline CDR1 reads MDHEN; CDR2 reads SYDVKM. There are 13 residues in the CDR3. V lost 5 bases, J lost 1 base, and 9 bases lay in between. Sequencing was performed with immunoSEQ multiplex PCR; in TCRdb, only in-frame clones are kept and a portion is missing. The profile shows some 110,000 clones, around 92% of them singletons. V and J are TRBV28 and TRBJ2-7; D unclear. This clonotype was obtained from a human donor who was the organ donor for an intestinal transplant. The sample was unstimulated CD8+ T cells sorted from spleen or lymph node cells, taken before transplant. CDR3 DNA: TGTGCCAGCAGTCTGCAGGAATCCTACGAGCAGTACTTC. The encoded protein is CASSLQESYEQYF. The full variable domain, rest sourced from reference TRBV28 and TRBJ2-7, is DVKVTQSSRYLVKRTGEKVFLECVQDMDHENMFWYRQDPGLGLRLIYFSYDVKMKEKGDIPEGYSVSREKKERFSLILESASTNQTSMYLCASSLQESYEQYFGPGTRLTVT.